This T cell receptor beta chain was captured in a study of blood T cell repertoires in COVID-19. In the study overall: Material from acute and convalescent COVID-19 was sourced from the United States, Italy and Spain.

Here immunoSEQ multiplex PCR was the method, and the copy in TCRdb shows in-frame clones only, minus some. The table includes under 150,000 clones, approximately 84% detected once. This CDR3 has 14 residues. Germline CDR1 LNHDA, CDR2 SQIVND (reference sequence). Trimming took 6 bases from V and 8 from J; bases not matched to a gene: 10. Comment on this clone: At the DNA level, this CDR3 is encoded by other sequences in the same sample as well.

The chain is built from TRBV19 and TRBJ1-2, with 9 bases that match TRBD1. This TCR was sampled from a woman older than 75 with acute or convalescent COVID-19. Sequenced: peripheral blood. The CDR3 here is CASSPTGGAGGYTF. CDR3 DNA sequence: TGTGCCAGTAGCCCCACAGGGGGCGCGGGGGGCTACACCTTC.